A selection of T cell receptor beta chains follows, all from one sample in a study of T cell responses to AZD1222 COVID-19 vaccine. TCRdb keeps only in-frame clones here, not all; method: immunoSEQ multiplex PCR. The sample consists of over 100,000 clones, more than 75% of them appearing once. The sample in question was peripheral blood, obtained 28 days after the second dose of the MenACWY control vaccine. Receptor source: an adult who received the MenACWY meningococcal vaccine as a control. CDR3s include the opening cysteine and the closing phenylalanine or tryptophan. The D gene is left open where the match is weak. Part of the rows lack a size; the others show once, few, many or a class for expanded clones.

V gene: TRBV3-1/TRBV3-2; D gene: .; clone size: .; J gene: TRBJ2-3; CDR3 protein: CASSRPLTDTQYF; CDR3 DNA: TGTGCCAGCAGCCGGCCGCTCACAGATACGCAGTATTTT
V gene: TRBV5-1; D gene: .; clone size: .; J gene: TRBJ1-3; CDR3 protein: CASSLDLGPSGNTIYF; CDR3 DNA: TGCGCCAGCAGCTTGGATCTGGGACCCTCTGGAAACACCATATATTTT
V gene: TRBV3-1/TRBV3-2; D gene: TRBD2; clone size: .; J gene: TRBJ2-1; CDR3 protein: CASRVGTRAYNEQFF; CDR3 DNA: TGTGCCAGCAGGGTCGGGACTAGAGCCTACAATGAGCAGTTCTTC
V gene: TRBV6-5; D gene: TRBD1; clone size: .; J gene: TRBJ1-6; CDR3 protein: CASGVQGVYNSPLHF; CDR3 DNA: TGTGCCAGCGGGGTGCAGGGGGTCTATAATTCACCCCTCCACTTT
V gene: TRBV28; D gene: TRBD2; clone size: .; J gene: TRBJ2-4; CDR3 protein: CASSGFWTSGSVGKNIQYF; CDR3 DNA: TGTGCCAGCAGCGGTTTTTGGACTAGCGGGTCGGTTGGCAAAAACATTCAGTACTTC
V gene: TRBV6-5; D gene: .; clone size: .; J gene: TRBJ2-7; CDR3 protein: CASRSRGGAHEQYF; CDR3 DNA: TGTGCCAGCCGTAGCCGGGGTGGGGCCCACGAGCAGTACTTC
V gene: TRBV11-1; D gene: .; clone size: .; J gene: TRBJ2-1; CDR3 protein: CASSLAAGSGGVGYNEQFF; CDR3 DNA: TGTGCCAGCAGCTTAGCCGCGGGGTCTGGCGGGGTGGGCTACAATGAGCAGTTCTTC
V gene: TRBV6-5; D gene: .; clone size: few; J gene: TRBJ1-5; CDR3 protein: CASSKGRSNQPQHF; CDR3 DNA: TGTGCCAGCAGTAAGGGTAGGTCTAATCAGCCCCAGCATTTT
V gene: TRBV5-5; D gene: .; clone size: few; J gene: TRBJ2-3; CDR3 protein: CASSLLLDTDTQYF; CDR3 DNA: TGTGCCAGCAGCTTGCTACTAGACACAGATACGCAGTATTTT
V gene: TRBV6-5; D gene: .; clone size: .; J gene: TRBJ1-1; CDR3 protein: CASTLSGAEAFF; CDR3 DNA: TGTGCCAGCACCTTAAGCGGTGCTGAAGCTTTCTTT
V gene: TRBV4-2; D gene: .; clone size: .; J gene: TRBJ1-5; CDR3 protein: CASSQGIRGSPNQPQHF; CDR3 DNA: TGTGCCAGCAGCCAAGGAATAAGGGGGTCCCCCAATCAGCCCCAGCATTTT
V gene: TRBV11-2; D gene: .; clone size: .; J gene: TRBJ2-5; CDR3 protein: CASSSSSASHTQYF; CDR3 DNA: TGTGCCAGCAGCTCCTCTAGCGCCTCCCACACCCAGTACTTC
V gene: TRBV27; D gene: .; clone size: .; J gene: TRBJ1-5; CDR3 protein: CASSLWGRNQPQHF; CDR3 DNA: TGTGCCAGCAGTTTATGGGGAAGGAATCAGCCCCAGCATTTT
V gene: TRBV6-4; D gene: .; clone size: .; J gene: TRBJ2-7; CDR3 protein: CASAAGHASEVQYF; CDR3 DNA: TGTGCCAGCGCGGCAGGGCATGCAAGTGAGGTGCAGTACTTC
V gene: TRBV3-1/TRBV3-2; D gene: .; clone size: .; J gene: TRBJ1-1; CDR3 protein: CASSPPGGNTEAFF; CDR3 DNA: TGTGCCAGCAGCCCCCCCGGGGGGAACACTGAAGCTTTCTTT
V gene: TRBV15; D gene: .; clone size: .; J gene: TRBJ1-5; CDR3 protein: CATSRDPFNQPQHF; CDR3 DNA: TGTGCCACCAGCAGAGACCCGTTCAATCAGCCCCAGCATTTT
V gene: TRBV19; D gene: TRBD1; clone size: .; J gene: TRBJ2-5; CDR3 protein: CASSRAPGQQETQYF; CDR3 DNA: TGTGCCAGTAGTCGCGCTCCGGGACAGCAAGAGACCCAGTACTTC
V gene: TRBV4-1; D gene: TRBD1; clone size: .; J gene: TRBJ2-1; CDR3 protein: CASSLDARQGNNEQFF; CDR3 DNA: TGCGCCAGCAGCCTAGACGCGAGACAGGGGAACAATGAGCAGTTCTTC
V gene: TRBV28; D gene: .; clone size: .; J gene: TRBJ2-1; CDR3 protein: CASSFVLDGINEQFF; CDR3 DNA: TGTGCCAGCAGTTTCGTCCTCGATGGGATCAATGAGCAGTTCTTC
V gene: TRBV6-2/TRBV6-3; D gene: TRBD1; clone size: few; J gene: TRBJ1-2; CDR3 protein: CASSYSQGVGYGYTF; CDR3 DNA: TGTGCCAGCAGTTACTCTCAGGGGGTTGGCTATGGCTACACCTTC
V gene: TRBV6-2/TRBV6-3; D gene: TRBD1; clone size: .; J gene: TRBJ1-5; CDR3 protein: CASSYEAADRGIQPQHF; CDR3 DNA: TGTGCCAGCAGTTACGAAGCGGCGGACAGGGGGATTCAGCCCCAGCATTTT
V gene: TRBV6-1; D gene: TRBD1; clone size: .; J gene: TRBJ1-2; CDR3 protein: CASSETLTGGGSYGYTF; CDR3 DNA: TGTGCCAGCAGTGAAACCTTGACAGGGGGCGGTAGCTATGGCTACACCTTC
V gene: TRBV24-1; D gene: TRBD1; clone size: .; J gene: TRBJ1-2; CDR3 protein: CATSPGQGADYGYTF; CDR3 DNA: TGTGCCACCAGTCCGGGACAGGGGGCCGACTATGGCTACACCTTC
V gene: TRBV10-3; D gene: .; clone size: .; J gene: TRBJ1-1; CDR3 protein: CAISERVGAEAFF; CDR3 DNA: TGTGCCATCAGTGAAAGGGTGGGTGCTGAAGCTTTCTTT
V gene: TRBV3-1/TRBV3-2; D gene: TRBD2; clone size: once; J gene: TRBJ2-3; CDR3 protein: CASSPLLAGSTDTQYF; CDR3 DNA: TGTGCCAGCAGCCCCCTTTTAGCGGGGTCCACAGATACGCAGTATTTT
V gene: TRBV28; D gene: .; clone size: .; J gene: TRBJ1-3; CDR3 protein: CASSSTGVSGNTIYF; CDR3 DNA: TGTGCCAGCAGTTCCACCGGGGTCTCTGGAAACACCATATATTTT
V gene: TRBV15; D gene: TRBD1; clone size: .; J gene: TRBJ1-6; CDR3 protein: CATSSFRDSYSPLHF; CDR3 DNA: TGTGCCACCAGCAGTTTCCGGGACAGTTATTCACCCCTCCACTTT
V gene: TRBV4-3; D gene: TRBD2; clone size: .; J gene: TRBJ2-7; CDR3 protein: CASSQGGLGGYEQYF; CDR3 DNA: TGCGCCAGCAGCCAAGGGGGACTAGGAGGCTACGAGCAGTACTTC
V gene: TRBV5-4; D gene: TRBD2; clone size: .; J gene: TRBJ2-1; CDR3 protein: CASMAEPGGEQFF; CDR3 DNA: TGTGCCAGCATGGCGGAACCGGGGGGTGAGCAGTTCTTC
V gene: TRBV5-1; D gene: TRBD1; clone size: .; J gene: TRBJ2-3; CDR3 protein: CASTRDRGQDTQYF; CDR3 DNA: TGCGCCAGCACCCGGGACAGGGGGCAAGATACGCAGTATTTT
V gene: TRBV28; D gene: .; clone size: few; J gene: TRBJ1-6; CDR3 protein: CASSSPGQINSPLHF; CDR3 DNA: TGTGCCAGCAGTTCGCCTGGACAGATCAATTCACCCCTCCACTTT